Below, one TCR beta chain is given with its context. Participant ages covered roughly 18 to 89 years across 24 US areas. The study counted Cohort 3 donors as recovered given two negative PCRs, clearance, or symptom resolution. The data were taken from a study of blood T cell repertoires in COVID-19. The CDR3 contains 16 residues. V lost 6 bases to trimming and J lost 4 bases, with 20 bases between them. Per germline, CDR1 SNHLY and CDR2 FYNNEI. Assay: immunoSEQ multiplex PCR; the TCRdb copy retains only in-frame clones and omits some. Among about 200,000 clones listed, 75% to 90% were seen once. The source of this sequence is a man aged 35-49 years who had recovered from COVID-19. The chain is built from TRBV2 and TRBJ2-3, with D maybe TRBD2 (6 bases). The sample was PBMCs or T cells enriched from blood (not recorded which). The CDR3 spells CASRSGLLAVSDTQYF. The CDR3 coding sequence is TGTGCCAGCAGATCGGGACTCCTGGCCGTATCAGATACGCAGTATTTT.